The rows below give T cell receptor beta chains drawn from one sample of a study of cytomegalovirus exposure and HLA in healthy donors. Repertoires were generated with immunoSEQ multiplex PCR, while TCRdb's copy carries only in-frame clones and drops some. The sample holds some 170,000 clones; approximately 79% are singletons and the top ten take approximately 4.5%. The sample consisted of PBMCs. These TCRs come from a man aged 35-49 years in good health and CMV-seronegative. CDR3s include the opening cysteine and the closing phenylalanine or tryptophan. Each record gives: V gene, D gene, J gene, clone size, CDR3 DNA, CDR3 protein. The D gene is left open where the match is weak. Size is omitted from some rows. Given values are once, few, many or a class for expanded clones.

TRBV9	NA	TRBJ1-1	NA	TGTGCCAGCAGCGTAGACGGGAGTGTGAACACTGAAGCTTTCTTT	CASSVDGSVNTEAFF
TRBV5-1	NA	TRBJ2-2	NA	TGCGCCAGCAGACTAGGCACCGGGGAGCTGTTTTTT	CASRLGTGELFF
TRBV7-8	NA	TRBJ2-7	NA	TGTGCCAGCAGCTTTTTAAAGCCCCCCTACGAGCAGTACTTC	CASSFLKPPYEQYF
TRBV6-6	TRBD1	TRBJ1-2	few	TGTGCCAGCAGCCACCGGACAGGCCCTAACTATGGCTACACCTTC	CASSHRTGPNYGYTF
TRBV7-2	TRBD2	TRBJ2-1	once	TGTGCCAGCAGCTCTCTAGCGGGGGTCTACAATGAGCAGTTCTTC	CASSSLAGVYNEQFF
TRBV7-9	TRBD2	TRBJ2-1	NA	TGTGCCAGCAGCTTAGTGGGAGGGATCCATGAGCAGTTCTTC	CASSLVGGIHEQFF
TRBV7-9	TRBD2	TRBJ2-5	few	TGTGCCAGCAGCTCGGGGACTAGCGGGGGGCCCCAGGAGACCCAGTACTTC	CASSSGTSGGPQETQYF
TRBV6-1	NA	TRBJ2-7	once	TGTGCCAGCAGTGAAATAGGGGCAGCCCGAGTCCCCTACGAGCAGTACTTC	CASSEIGAARVPYEQYF
TRBV5-6	TRBD1	TRBJ1-5	NA	TGTGCCAGCAGCTTTGGGACAGCTCACAATCAGCCCCAGCATTTT	CASSFGTAHNQPQHF
TRBV10-2	NA	TRBJ2-7	NA	TGCGCCAGCAGTGAGGAGGGCTGGTCCTACGAGCAGTACTTC	CASSEEGWSYEQYF
TRBV5-1	NA	TRBJ1-1	once	TGCGCCAGCAGCTTCCCGGGACAGAACACTGAAGCTTTCTTT	CASSFPGQNTEAFF
TRBV28	TRBD1	TRBJ1-1	NA	TGTGCCAGTTTCCCCAGGGGGCCGACTGAAGCTTTCTTT	CASFPRGPTEAFF
TRBV15	NA	TRBJ2-2	NA	TGTGCCACCAGCACGACCGGGGAGCTGTTTTTT	CATSTTGELFF
TRBV4-1	TRBD2	TRBJ2-3	NA	TGCGCCAGCAGCCAGTCACTAGCGGGGGGCGTAGATACGCAGTATTTT	CASSQSLAGGVDTQYF
TRBV7-2	NA	TRBJ2-2	NA	TGTGCCAGCAGCCGGAGGGGAGTCTCTGCGAACACCGGGGAGCTGTTTTTT	CASSRRGVSANTGELFF
TRBV6-5	TRBD1	TRBJ2-7	NA	TGTGCCAGCAGTTTCTACAGGGGGTTTTACGAGCAGTACTTC	CASSFYRGFYEQYF
TRBV5-1	TRBD1	TRBJ1-2	NA	TGCGCCAGCAGCCCAGGACAGGAAGTTTATGGCTACACCTTC	CASSPGQEVYGYTF
TRBV7-9	NA	TRBJ1-2	NA	TGTGCCAGCAGCTCGGACAAGGGCTACACCTTC	CASSSDKGYTF
TRBV27	TRBD2	TRBJ2-2	NA	TGTGCCAGTAAAGGAGCGGGGGGTTTCGGGGAGCTGTTTTTT	CASKGAGGFGELFF
TRBV5-1	NA	TRBJ1-4	NA	TGCGCCAGCAGCTTGTTGGGGGGGTCTAATGAAAAACTGTTTTTT	CASSLLGGSNEKLFF
TRBV11-3	TRBD2	TRBJ2-7	NA	TGTGCCAGCAGCTTAGATCGCGGGGGAGAGCAGTACTTC	CASSLDRGGEQYF
TRBV7-6	TRBD1	TRBJ1-1	NA	TGTGCCAGCAGCCCCAGTCAGGGGGCGGTCACTGAAGCTTTCTTT	CASSPSQGAVTEAFF
TRBV5-1	TRBD1	TRBJ2-6	NA	TGCGCCAGCAGCTCCGGACAGGGAGGCTCTGGGGCCAACGTCCTGACTTTC	CASSSGQGGSGANVLTF